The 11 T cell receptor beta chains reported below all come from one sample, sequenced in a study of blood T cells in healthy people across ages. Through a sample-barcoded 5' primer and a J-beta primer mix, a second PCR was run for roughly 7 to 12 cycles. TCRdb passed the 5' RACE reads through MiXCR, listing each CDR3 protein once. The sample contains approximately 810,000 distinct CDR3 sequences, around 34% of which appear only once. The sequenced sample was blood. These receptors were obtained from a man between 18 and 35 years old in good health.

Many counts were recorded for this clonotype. This CDR3 reads CASSRTGWQPQHF. The CDR3, as DNA: TGTGCCAGCAGTCGGACAGGGTGGCAGCCCCAGCATTTT. The chain uses TRBV12-3 or TRBV12-4 and TRBJ1-5, with 8 bases lining up with TRBD1. The CDR3 runs to 13 residues. V was clipped by 5 bases and J by 7 bases; unmatched bases: 4.

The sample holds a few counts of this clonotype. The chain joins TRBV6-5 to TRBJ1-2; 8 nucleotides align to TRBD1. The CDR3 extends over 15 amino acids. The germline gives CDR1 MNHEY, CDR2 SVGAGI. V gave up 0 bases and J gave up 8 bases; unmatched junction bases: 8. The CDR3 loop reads CASSYSLTGARGYTF. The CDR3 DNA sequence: TGTGCCAGCAGTTACTCCCTGACAGGGGCGAGAGGCTACACCTTC.

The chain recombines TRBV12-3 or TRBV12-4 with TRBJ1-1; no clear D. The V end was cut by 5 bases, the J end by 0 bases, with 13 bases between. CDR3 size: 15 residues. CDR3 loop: CASSQHSAVNTEAFF. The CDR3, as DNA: TGTGCCAGCAGTCAGCATTCGGCGGTGAACACTGAAGCTTTCTTT.

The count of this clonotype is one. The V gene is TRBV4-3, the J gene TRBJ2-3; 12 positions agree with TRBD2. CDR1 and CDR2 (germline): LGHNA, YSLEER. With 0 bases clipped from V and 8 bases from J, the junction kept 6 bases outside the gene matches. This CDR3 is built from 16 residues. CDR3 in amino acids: CASSQEASGGAGTQYF. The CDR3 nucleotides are TGCGCCAGCAGCCAAGAAGCTAGCGGGGGGGCCGGTACGCAGTATTTT.

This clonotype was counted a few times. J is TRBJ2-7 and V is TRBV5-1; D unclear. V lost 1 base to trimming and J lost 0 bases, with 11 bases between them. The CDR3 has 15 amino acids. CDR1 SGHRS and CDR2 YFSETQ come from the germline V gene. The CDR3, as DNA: TGCGCCAGCAGCTTGCCCGGCGCGAGCTCCTACGAGCAGTACTTC. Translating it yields CASSLPGASSYEQYF.

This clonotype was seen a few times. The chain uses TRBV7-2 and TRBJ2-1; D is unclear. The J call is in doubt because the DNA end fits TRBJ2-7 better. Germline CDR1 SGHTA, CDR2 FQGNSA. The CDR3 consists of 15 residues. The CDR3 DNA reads TGTGCCAGCAGCGCGAGCCTGGATTACTACAATGAGCAGTACTTC. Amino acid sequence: CASSASLDYYNEQYF.

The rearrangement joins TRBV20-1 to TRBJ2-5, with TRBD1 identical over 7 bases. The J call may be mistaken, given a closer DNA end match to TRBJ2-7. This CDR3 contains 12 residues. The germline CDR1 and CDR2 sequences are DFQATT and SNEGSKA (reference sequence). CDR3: CSAQKGGSEQYF. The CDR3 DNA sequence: TGCAGTGCCCAAAAAGGGGGCTCCGAGCAGTACTTC.

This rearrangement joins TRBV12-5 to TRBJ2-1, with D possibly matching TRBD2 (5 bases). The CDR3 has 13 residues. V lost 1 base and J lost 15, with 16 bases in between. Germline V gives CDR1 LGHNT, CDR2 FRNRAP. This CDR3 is CASGLDGPRGPFF. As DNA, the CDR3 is TGTGCTAGTGGTTTGGACGGACCTAGAGGGCCGTTCTTC.

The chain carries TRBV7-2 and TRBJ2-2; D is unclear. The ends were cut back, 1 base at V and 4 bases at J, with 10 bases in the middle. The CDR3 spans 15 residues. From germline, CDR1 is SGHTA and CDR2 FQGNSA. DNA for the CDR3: TGTGCCAGCAGCTTAGATCCCAGCAGCACCGGGGAGCTGTTTTTT. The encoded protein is CASSLDPSSTGELFF.

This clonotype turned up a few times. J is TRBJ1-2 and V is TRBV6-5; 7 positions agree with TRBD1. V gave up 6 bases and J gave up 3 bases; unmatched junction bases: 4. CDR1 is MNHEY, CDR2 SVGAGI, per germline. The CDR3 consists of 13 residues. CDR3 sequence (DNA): TGTGCCAGCAGACGGGACAGAGACTATGGCTACACCTTC. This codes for CASRRDRDYGYTF.

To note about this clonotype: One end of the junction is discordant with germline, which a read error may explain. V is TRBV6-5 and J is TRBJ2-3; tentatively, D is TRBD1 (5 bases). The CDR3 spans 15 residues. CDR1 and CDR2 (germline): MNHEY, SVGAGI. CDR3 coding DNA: TGTGCCAGCACCTACGCACGGGTTGCGACAGATACACAGTATTTT. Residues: CASTYARVATDTQYF.